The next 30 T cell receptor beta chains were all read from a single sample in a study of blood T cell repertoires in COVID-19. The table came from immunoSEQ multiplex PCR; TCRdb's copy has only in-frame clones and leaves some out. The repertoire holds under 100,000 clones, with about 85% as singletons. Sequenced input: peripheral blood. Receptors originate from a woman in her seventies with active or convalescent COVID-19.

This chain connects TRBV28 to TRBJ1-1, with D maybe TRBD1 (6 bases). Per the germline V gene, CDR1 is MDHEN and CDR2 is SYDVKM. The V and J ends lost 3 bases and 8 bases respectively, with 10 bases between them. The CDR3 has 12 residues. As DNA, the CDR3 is TGTGCCAGCAGTTTGGACAGACTAGAAGCTTTCTTT. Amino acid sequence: CASSLDRLEAFF.

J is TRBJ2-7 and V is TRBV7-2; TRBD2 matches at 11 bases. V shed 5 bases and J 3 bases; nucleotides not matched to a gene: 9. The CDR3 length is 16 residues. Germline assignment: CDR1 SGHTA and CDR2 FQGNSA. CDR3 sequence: CASSPSRLAGSYEQYF. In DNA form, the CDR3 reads TGTGCCAGCAGCCCGTCTCGACTAGCGGGGAGCTACGAGCAGTACTTC.

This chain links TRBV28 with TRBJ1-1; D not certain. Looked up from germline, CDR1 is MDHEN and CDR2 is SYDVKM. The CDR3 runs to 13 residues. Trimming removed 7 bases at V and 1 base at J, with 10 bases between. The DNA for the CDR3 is TGTGCCAGCACCTTGTCCAGGAACACTGAAGCTTTCTTT. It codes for CASTLSRNTEAFF.

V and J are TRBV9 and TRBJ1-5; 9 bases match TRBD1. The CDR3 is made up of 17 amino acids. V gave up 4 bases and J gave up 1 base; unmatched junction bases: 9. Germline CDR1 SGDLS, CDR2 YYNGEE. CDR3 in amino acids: CASSQMGDRASNQPQHF. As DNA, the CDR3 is TGTGCCAGCAGCCAAATGGGGGACAGGGCGAGCAATCAGCCCCAGCATTTT.

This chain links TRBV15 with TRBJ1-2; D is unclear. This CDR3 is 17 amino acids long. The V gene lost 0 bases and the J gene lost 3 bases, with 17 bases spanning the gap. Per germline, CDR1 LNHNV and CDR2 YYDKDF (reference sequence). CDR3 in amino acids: CATSRDRLASTYYGYTF. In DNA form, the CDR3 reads TGTGCCACCAGCAGAGATCGACTCGCCTCAACTTACTATGGCTACACCTTC.

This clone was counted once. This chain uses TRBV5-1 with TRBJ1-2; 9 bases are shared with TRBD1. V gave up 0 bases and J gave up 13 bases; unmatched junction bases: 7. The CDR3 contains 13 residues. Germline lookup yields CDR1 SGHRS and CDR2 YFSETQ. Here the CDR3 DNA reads TGCGCCAGCAGCTTGGATGGTGGGACAGGGTCCACCTTC. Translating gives CASSLDGGTGSTF. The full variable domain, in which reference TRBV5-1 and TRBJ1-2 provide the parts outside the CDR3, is KAGVTQTPRYLIKTRGQQVTLSCSPISGHRSVSWYQQTPGQGLQFLFEYFSETQRNKGNFPGRFSGRQFSNSRSEMNVSTLELGDSALYLCASSLDGGTGSTFGSGTRLTVV.

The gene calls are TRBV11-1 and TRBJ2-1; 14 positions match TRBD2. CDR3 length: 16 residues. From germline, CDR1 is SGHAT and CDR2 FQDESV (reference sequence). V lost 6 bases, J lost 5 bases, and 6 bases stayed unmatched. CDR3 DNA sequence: TGTGCCAGCAGACGACTAGCGGGGGGGCTCAACAATGAGCAGTTCTTC. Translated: CASRRLAGGLNNEQFF.

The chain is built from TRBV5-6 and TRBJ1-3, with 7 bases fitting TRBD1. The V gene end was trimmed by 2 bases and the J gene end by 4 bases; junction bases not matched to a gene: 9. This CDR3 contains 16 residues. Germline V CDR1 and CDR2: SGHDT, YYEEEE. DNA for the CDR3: TGTGCCAGCAGCTTACGAGGGGGCTCGAGGGGAAACACCATATATTTT. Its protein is CASSLRGGSRGNTIYF.

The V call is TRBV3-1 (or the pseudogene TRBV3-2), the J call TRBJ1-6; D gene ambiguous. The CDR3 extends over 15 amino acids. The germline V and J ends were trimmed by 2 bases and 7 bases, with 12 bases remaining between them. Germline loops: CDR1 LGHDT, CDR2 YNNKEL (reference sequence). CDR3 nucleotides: TGTGCCAGCAGCCAAATGGCAGGAGGGAATTCACCCCTCCACTTT. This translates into CASSQMAGGNSPLHF.

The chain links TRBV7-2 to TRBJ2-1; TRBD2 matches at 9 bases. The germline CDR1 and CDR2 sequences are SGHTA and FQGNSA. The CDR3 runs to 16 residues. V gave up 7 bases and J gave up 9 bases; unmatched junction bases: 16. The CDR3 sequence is CASTLYAGGGASEQFF. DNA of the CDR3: TGTGCCAGCACCCTCTACGCTGGCGGGGGGGCCTCTGAGCAGTTCTTC.

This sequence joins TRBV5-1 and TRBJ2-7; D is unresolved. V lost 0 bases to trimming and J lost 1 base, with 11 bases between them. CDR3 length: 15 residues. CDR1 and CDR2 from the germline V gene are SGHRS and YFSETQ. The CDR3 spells CASSLDPLTSYEQYF. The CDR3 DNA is TGCGCCAGCAGCTTGGACCCCTTAACTTCCTACGAGCAGTACTTC.

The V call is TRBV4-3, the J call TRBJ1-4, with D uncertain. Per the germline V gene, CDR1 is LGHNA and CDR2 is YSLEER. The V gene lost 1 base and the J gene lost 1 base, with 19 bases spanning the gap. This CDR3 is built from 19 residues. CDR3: CASSQGYRESKKTNEKLFF. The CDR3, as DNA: TGCGCCAGCAGCCAAGGGTACCGGGAATCAAAAAAAACTAATGAAAAACTGTTTTTT.

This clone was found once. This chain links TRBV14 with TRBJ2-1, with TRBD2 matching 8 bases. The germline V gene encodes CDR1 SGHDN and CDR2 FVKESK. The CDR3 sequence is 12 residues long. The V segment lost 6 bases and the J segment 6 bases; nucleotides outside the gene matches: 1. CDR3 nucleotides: TGTGCCAGCAGGGGACTAGGCAATGAGCAGTTCTTC. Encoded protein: CASRGLGNEQFF.

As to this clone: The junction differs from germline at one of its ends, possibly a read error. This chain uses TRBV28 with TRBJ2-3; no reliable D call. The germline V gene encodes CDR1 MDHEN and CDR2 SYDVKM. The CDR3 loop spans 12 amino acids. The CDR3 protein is CASSKRTDTQYF. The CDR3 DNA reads TGTGCCAGCAGTAAGCGCACGGATACGCAGTATTTT.

CDR3 sequence: CASMPGGNSGNTIYF. The CDR3 DNA sequence: TGTGCCAGCATGCCAGGGGGAAACTCTGGAAACACCATATATTTT. The chain employs TRBV28 and TRBJ1-3, with TRBD1 identical over 7 bases. CDR3 size: 15 residues. The ends lost 7 bases at V and 0 bases at J; junction bases unmatched: 6. Germline-derived CDR1 and CDR2 are MDHEN and SYDVKM. Drawing the rest from reference TRBV28 and TRBJ1-3, the complete variable domain is DVKVTQSSRYLVKRTGEKVFLECVQDMDHENMFWYRQDPGLGLRLIYFSYDVKMKEKGDIPEGYSVSREKKERFSLILESASTNQTSMYLCASMPGGNSGNTIYFGEGSWLTVV.

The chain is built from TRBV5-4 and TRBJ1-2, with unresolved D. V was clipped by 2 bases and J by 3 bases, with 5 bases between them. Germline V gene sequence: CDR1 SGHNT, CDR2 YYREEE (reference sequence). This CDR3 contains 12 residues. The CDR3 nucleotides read TGTGCCAGCAGCTTCCGGGACTATGGCTACACCTTC. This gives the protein CASSFRDYGYTF.

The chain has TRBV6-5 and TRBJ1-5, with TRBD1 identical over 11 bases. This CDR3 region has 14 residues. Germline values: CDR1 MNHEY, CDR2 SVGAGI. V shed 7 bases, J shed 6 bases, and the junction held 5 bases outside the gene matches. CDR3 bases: TGTGCCAGCACCCCGGGACAGGGGGTTCAGCCCCAGCATTTT. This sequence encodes CASTPGQGVQPQHF.

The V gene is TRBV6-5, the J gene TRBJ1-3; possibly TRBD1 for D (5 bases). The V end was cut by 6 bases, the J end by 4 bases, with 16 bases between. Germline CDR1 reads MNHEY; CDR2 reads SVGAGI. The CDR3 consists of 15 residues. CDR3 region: CASRDARGGGNTIYF. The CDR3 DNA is TGTGCCAGCAGGGACGCCCGGGGGGGAGGAAACACCATATATTTT.

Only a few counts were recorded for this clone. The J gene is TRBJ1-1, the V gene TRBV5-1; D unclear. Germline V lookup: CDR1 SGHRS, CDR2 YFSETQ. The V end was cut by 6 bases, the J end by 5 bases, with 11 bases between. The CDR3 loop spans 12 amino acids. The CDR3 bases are TGCGCCAGCAAGGGTGGAGGGACTGAAGCTTTCTTT. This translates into CASKGGGTEAFF.

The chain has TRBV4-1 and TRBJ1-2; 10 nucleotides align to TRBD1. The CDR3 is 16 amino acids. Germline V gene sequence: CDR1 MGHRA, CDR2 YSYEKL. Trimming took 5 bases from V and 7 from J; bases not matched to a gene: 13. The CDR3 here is CASSSRETGGASGYTF. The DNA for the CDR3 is TGCGCCAGCAGCTCGCGCGAGACAGGGGGCGCGTCTGGCTACACCTTC.

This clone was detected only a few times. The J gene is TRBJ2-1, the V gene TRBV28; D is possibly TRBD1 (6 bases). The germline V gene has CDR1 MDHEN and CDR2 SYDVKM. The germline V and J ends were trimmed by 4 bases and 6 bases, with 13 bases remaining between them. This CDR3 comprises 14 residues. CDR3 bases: TGTGCCAGCAGTTCGCGACAGGCAGGCAATGAGCAGTTCTTC. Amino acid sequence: CASSSRQAGNEQFF.

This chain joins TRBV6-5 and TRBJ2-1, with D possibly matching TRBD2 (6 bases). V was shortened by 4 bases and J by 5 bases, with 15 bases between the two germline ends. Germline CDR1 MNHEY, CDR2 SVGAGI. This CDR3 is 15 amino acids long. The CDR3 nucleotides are TGTGCCAGCAGTTTACGGAGGGCGGTAGACAATGAGCAGTTCTTC. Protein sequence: CASSLRRAVDNEQFF.

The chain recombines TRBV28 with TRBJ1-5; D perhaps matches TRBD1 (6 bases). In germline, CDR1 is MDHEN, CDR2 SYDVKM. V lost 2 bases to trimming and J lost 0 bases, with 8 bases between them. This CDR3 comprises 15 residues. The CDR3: CASSLRTASNQPQHF. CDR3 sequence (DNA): TGTGCCAGCAGTTTACGGACAGCTAGCAATCAGCCCCAGCATTTT. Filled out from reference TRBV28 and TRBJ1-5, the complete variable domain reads DVKVTQSSRYLVKRTGEKVFLECVQDMDHENMFWYRQDPGLGLRLIYFSYDVKMKEKGDIPEGYSVSREKKERFSLILESASTNQTSMYLCASSLRTASNQPQHFGDGTRLSIL.

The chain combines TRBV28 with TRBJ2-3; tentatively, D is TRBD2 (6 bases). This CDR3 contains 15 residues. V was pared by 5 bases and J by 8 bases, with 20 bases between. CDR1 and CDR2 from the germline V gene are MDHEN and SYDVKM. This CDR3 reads CASSPLGGVGATQYF. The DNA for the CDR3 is TGTGCCAGCAGTCCCCTTGGCGGGGTCGGAGCTACGCAGTATTTT.

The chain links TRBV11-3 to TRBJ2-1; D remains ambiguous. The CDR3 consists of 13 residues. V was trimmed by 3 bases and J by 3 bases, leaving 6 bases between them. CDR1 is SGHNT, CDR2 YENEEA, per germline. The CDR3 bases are TGTGCCAGCAGCTTGAACTTCTACAATGAGCAGTTCTTC. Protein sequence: CASSLNFYNEQFF. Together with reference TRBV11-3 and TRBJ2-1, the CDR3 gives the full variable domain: EAGVVQSPRYKIIEKKQPVAFWCNPISGHNTLYWYLQNLGQGPELLIRYENEEAVDDSQLPKDRFSAERLKGVDSTLKIQPAELGDSAVYLCASSLNFYNEQFFGPGTRLTVL.

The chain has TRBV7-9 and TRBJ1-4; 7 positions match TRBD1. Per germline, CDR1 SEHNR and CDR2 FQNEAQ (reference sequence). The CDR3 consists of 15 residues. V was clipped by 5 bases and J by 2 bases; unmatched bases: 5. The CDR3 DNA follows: TGTGCCAGCAGCCGGACAGGAATCACTAATGAAAAACTGTTTTTT. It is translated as CASSRTGITNEKLFF. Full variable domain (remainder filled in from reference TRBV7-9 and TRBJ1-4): DTGVSQNPRHKITKRGQNVTFRCDPISEHNRLYWYRQTLGQGPEFLTYFQNEAQLEKSRLLSDRFSAERPKGSFSTLEIQRTEQGDSAMYLCASSRTGITNEKLFFGSGTQLSVL.

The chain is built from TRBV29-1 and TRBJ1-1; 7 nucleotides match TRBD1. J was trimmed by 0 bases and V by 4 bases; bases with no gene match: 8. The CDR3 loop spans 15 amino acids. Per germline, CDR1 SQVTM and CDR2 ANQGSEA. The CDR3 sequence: CSVGPGQALNTEAFF. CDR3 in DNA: TGCAGCGTTGGCCCCGGACAGGCTTTGAACACTGAAGCTTTCTTT.

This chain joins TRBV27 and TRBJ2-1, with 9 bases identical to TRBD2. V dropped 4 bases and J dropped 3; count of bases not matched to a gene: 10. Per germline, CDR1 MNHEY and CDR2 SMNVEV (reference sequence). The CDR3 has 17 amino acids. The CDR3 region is CASSSPARGGRYNEQFF. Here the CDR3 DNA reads TGTGCCAGCAGTTCTCCGGCGCGGGGGGGCCGCTACAATGAGCAGTTCTTC.

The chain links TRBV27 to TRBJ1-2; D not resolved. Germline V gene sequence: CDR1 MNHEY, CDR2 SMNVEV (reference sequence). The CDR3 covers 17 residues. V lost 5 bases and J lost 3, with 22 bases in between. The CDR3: CASSPSAGRLLYYGYTF. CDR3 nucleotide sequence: TGTGCCAGCAGTCCGTCTGCCGGGAGGCTCCTGTACTATGGCTACACCTTC.

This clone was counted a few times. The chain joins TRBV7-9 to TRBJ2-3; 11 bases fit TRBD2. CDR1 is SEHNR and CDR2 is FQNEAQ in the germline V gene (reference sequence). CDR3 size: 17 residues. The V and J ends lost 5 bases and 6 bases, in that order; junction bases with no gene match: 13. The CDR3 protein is CASSLGTSGGGSDTQYF. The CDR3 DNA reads TGTGCCAGCAGCCTTGGGACTAGCGGCGGGGGGAGCGATACGCAGTATTTT.